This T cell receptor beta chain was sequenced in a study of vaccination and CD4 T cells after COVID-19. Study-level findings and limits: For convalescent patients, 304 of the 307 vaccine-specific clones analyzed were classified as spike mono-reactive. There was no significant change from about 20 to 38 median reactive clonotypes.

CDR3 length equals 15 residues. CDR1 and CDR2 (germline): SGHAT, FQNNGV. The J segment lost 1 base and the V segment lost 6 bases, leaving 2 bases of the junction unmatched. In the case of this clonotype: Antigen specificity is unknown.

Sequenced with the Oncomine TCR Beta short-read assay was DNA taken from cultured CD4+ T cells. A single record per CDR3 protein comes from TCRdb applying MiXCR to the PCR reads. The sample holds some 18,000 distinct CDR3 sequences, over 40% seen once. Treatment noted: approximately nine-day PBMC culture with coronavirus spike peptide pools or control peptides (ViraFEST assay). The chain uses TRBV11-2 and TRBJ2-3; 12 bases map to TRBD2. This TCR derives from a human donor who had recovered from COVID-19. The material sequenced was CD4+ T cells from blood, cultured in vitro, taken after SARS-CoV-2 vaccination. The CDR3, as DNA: TGTGCCAGCAGGGGACTAGCGGGCCGCACAGATACGCAGTATTTT. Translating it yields CASRGLAGRTDTQYF.